Following are 3 T cell receptor beta chains from one sample sequenced in a study of cytomegalovirus exposure and HLA in healthy donors (dated by TCRdb to the late 2010s). Libraries came from the immunoSEQ multiplex PCR assay. For the multiplex PCR, a mixture combining 60 forward primers for TCR Vbeta segments and 13 reverse primers for TCR Jbeta segments was used. What TCRdb holds here is the immuneACCESS table cut down to in-frame rearrangements. Part of the clones is not present; checked against another copy, under half of the missing clones reflect an unresolved V gene, and the others are unexplained. The sample has around 93,000 clones on record, approximately 64% of them singletons. The top ten clonotypes cover approximately 6.3% of the sample. The sequenced sample was PBMCs. The receptors derive from a boy aged 5-17 years in good health and CMV-seropositive.

The gene calls are TRBV27 and TRBJ2-6; D is perhaps TRBD1 (5 bases). This CDR3 is built from 17 residues. CDR1 is MNHEY, CDR2 SMNVEV, per germline (reference sequence). Deletions cut 3 bases from V and 1 base from J, with 13 bases between. CDR3 protein: CASSFGRVRSGANVLTF. DNA for the CDR3: TGTGCCAGCAGTTTCGGCAGGGTAAGGTCTGGGGCCAACGTCCTGACTTTC.

The chain couples TRBV9 to TRBJ2-3; D possibly corresponds to TRBD2 (6 bases). The CDR3 is 12 residues long. Germline-derived CDR1 and CDR2 are SGDLS and YYNGEE. Trimming removed 3 bases from V and 11 bases from J, with 13 bases in between. The CDR3 loop is CASSAPGTRQYF. Written as DNA, the CDR3 is TGTGCCAGCAGCGCCCCCGGGACTCGGCAGTATTTT.

This clone was counted only a few times. The chain carries TRBV25-1 and TRBJ1-2, with D possibly matching TRBD1 (5 bases). The V end was cut by 3 bases, the J end by 7 bases, with 15 bases between. Germline V CDR1 and CDR2: MGHDK, SYGVNS. CDR3 size: 14 residues. The CDR3 sequence is CASSERGSTSGYTF. The CDR3 DNA follows: TGTGCCAGCAGTGAGCGGGGGAGCACTTCTGGCTACACCTTC.